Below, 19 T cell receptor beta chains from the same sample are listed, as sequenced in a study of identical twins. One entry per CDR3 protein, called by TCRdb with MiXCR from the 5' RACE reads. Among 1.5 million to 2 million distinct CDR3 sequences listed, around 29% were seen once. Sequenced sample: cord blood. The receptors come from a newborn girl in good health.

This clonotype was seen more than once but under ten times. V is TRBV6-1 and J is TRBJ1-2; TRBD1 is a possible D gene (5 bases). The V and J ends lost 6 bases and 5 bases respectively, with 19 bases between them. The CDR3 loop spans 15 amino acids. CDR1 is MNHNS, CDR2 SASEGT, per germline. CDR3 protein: CASSGGVPGRYGYTF. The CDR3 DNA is TGTGCCAGCAGCGGGGGGGTACCCGGACGATATGGCTACACCTTC.

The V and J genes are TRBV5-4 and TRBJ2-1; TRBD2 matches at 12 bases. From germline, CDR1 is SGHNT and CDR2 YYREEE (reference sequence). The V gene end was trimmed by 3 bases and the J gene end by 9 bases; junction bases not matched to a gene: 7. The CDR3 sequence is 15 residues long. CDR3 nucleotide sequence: TGTGCCAGCAGCTCACTAGCGGGAGGAAGGGTTGAGCAGTTCTTC. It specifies CASSSLAGGRVEQFF.

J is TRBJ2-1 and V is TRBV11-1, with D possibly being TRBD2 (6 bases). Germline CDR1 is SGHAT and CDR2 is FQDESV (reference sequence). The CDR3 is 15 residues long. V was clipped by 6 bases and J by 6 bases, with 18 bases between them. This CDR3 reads CASSPRLGRINEQFF. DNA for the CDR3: TGTGCCAGCAGTCCCCGACTAGGTCGGATCAATGAGCAGTTCTTC.

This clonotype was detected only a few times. CDR3 in amino acids: CASSRQPGAVRETQYF. The CDR3 region has the DNA TGTGCCAGCAGCCGGCAGCCCGGGGCAGTCAGGGAGACCCAGTACTTC. This chain joins TRBV7-6 and TRBJ2-4; D is possibly TRBD1 or TRBD2 (5 bases each). The J call may be incorrect, as the DNA end agrees better with TRBJ2-5. Germline V gene data show CDR1 as SGHVS and CDR2 as FNYEAQ. This CDR3 has 16 amino acids.

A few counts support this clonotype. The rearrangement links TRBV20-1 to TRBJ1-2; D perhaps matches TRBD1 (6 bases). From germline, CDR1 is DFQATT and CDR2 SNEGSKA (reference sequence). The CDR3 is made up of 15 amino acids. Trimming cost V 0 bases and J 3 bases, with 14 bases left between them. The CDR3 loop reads CSAREGNRVDYGYTF. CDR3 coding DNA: TGCAGTGCTAGAGAAGGGAACAGGGTGGACTATGGCTACACCTTC.

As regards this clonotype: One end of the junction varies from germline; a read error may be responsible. DNA of the CDR3: TGTGTCAGCCAACAGTACTATGGCTACACCTTC. This codes for CVSQQYYGYTF. The rearrangement uses TRBV6-6 and TRBJ1-2; D unresolved. CDR3 length: 11 amino acids. CDR1 and CDR2 from the germline V gene are MNHNY and SVGAGI (reference sequence).

The CDR3 sequence: CASTPGSQYNEQFF. For the CDR3, the DNA is TGTGCCAGCACCCCGGGGAGCCAGTACAATGAGCAGTTCTTC. J is TRBJ2-1 and V is TRBV2, with D perhaps matching TRBD2 (5 bases). CDR3 size: 14 residues. Trimming shortened V by 7 bases and J by 4 bases, and 14 bases separated the two germline ends. The germline CDR1 and CDR2 sequences are SNHLY and FYNNEI.

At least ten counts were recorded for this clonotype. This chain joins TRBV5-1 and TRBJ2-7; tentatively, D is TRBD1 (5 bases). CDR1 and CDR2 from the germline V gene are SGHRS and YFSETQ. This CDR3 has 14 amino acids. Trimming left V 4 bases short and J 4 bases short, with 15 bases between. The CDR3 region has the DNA TGCGCCAGCAGCCCCAAATCGACAGTTTACGAGCAGTACTTC. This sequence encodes CASSPKSTVYEQYF.

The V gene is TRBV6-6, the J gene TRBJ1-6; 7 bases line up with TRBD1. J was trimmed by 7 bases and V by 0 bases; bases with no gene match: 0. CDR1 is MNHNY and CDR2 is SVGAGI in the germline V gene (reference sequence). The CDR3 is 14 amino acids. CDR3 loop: CASSYSGQNSPLHF. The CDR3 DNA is TGTGCCAGCAGTTACTCGGGACAGAATTCACCCCTCCACTTT.

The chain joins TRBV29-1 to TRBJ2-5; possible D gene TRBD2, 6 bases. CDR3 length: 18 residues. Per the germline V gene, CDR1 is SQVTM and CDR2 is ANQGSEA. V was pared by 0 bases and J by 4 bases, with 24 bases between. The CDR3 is CSVEDLAGWEELRETQYF. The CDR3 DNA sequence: TGCAGCGTTGAAGATTTGGCAGGGTGGGAGGAATTACGAGAGACCCAGTACTTC.

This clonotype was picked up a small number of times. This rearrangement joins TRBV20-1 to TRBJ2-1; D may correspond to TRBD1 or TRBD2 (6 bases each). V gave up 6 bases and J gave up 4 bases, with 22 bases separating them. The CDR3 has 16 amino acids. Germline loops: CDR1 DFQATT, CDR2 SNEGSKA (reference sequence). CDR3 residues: CSARVRRGLSYNEQFF. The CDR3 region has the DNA TGCAGTGCAAGGGTCCGACGGGGGCTATCTTACAATGAGCAGTTCTTC.

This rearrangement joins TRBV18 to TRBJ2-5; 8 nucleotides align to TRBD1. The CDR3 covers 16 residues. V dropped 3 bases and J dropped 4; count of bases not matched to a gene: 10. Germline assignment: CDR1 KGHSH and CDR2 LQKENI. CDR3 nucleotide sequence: TGTGCCAGCTCACCTCGGACAGGGCCCAGGGGAGAGACCCAGTACTTC. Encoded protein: CASSPRTGPRGETQYF.

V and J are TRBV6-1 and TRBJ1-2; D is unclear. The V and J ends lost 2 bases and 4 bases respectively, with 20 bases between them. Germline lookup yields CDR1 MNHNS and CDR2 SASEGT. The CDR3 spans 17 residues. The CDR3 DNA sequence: TGTGCCAGCAGTGAATATTTTACCGAGACGAGAGGCTATGGCTACACCTTC. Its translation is CASSEYFTETRGYGYTF.

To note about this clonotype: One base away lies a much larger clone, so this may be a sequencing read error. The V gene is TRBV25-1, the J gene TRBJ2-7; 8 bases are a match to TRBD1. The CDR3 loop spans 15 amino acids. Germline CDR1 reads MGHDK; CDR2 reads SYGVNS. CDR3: CAGSGGQALSYEQYF. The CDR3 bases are TGTGCCGGCAGTGGGGGACAGGCTCTATCCTACGAGCAGTACTTC.

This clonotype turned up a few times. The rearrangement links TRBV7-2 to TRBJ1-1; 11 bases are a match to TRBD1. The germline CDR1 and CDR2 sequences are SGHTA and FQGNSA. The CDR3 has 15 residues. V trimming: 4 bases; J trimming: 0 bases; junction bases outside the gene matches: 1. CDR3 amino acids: CASSWTGGLNTEAFF. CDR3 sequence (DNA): TGTGCCAGCAGCTGGACAGGGGGCTTGAACACTGAAGCTTTCTTT.

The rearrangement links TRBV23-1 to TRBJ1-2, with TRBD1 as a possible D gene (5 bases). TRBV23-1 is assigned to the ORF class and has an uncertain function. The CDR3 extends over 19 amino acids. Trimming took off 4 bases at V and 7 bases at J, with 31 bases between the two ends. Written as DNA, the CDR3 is TGCGCCAGCAGTCGATACCGAGTTCCAGGGTCCACCCTTCGTTGTGGCTACACCTTC. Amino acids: CASSRYRVPGSTLRCGYTF.

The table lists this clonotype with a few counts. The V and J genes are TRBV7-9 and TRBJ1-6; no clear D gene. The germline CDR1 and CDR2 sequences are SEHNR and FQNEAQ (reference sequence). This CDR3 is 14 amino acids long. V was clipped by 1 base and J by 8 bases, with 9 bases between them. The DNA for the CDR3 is TGTGCCAGCAGCTTAGGAGGAGGTCATTCACCCCTCCACTTT. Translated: CASSLGGGHSPLHF.

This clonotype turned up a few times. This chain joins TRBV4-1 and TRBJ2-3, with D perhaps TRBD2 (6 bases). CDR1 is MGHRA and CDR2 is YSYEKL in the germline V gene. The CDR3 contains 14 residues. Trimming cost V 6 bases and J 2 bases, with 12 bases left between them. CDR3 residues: CASRGWGDTDTQYF. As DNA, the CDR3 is TGCGCCAGCAGAGGGTGGGGGGACACAGATACGCAGTATTTT.

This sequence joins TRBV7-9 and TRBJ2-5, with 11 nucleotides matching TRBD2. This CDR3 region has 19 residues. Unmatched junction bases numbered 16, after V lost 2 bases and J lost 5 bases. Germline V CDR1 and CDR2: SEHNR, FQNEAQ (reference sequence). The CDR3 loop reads CASSLYSGLAEGKLETQYF. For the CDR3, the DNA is TGTGCCAGCAGCTTATATTCGGGACTAGCGGAGGGTAAATTGGAGACCCAGTACTTC.